This TCR beta chain originates from a study of T-cell memory formation after mild COVID-19 (dated by TCRdb to about 2021). For context, the study as a whole: Most TCR sequence clusters were specific to one of the two donors. In two donors, T-cell clones that expanded and contracted after mild COVID-19 were followed by sequencing TCRalpha and TCRbeta repertoires longitudinally. Two young, previously healthy adult volunteers, one female and one male, were included in the cohort.

This clonotype was recorded a few times. The antigen this receptor binds is unknown. No much larger clone is present one base from it, and per-base qualities are unavailable. Sequencer: Illumina NovaSeq 6000. Using 5'RACE with constant-segment primers, TCRalpha and TCRbeta cDNA libraries were constructed, with sample barcodes and unique molecular identifiers added in the process. Trizol reagent was used to extract RNA from every sample. Libraries were amplified in two PCR steps, with a second sample barcode and Illumina TruSeq adapters added in the second step. Sequencing of libraries was performed on an Illumina NovaSeq with 2 x 150 bp paired-end reads. The authors' pipeline ran thus. The reads were demultiplexed and collapsed into UMI-guided consensus sequences using migec v1.2.7. Using mixcr v2.1.11, UMI consensuses were aligned to TRA and TRB V and J templates and then assembled into clonotypes. Clonotypes were classified as expanded or contracted when called significant by both edgeR and NoisET, with noise models trained on biological replicates. For edgeR calls, the cutoffs were a false discovery rate-adjusted p below 0.01 and a log2 fold-change threshold of 1. As an exploratory analysis of dynamics, max-normalized trajectories of the 1000 most abundant clonotypes were examined with PCA combined with hierarchical clustering. Separately sequenced CD4+ and CD8+ repertoires were used to assign the CD4 or CD8 phenotype of responding clones. The public reads were reprocessed in TCRdb via fastp at Q25 and MiXCR, keeping in-frame beta chains. A single entry per CDR3 protein holds the most common genes and DNA from its merged rows. These V and J calls rely on TCRdb rather than the paper's analysis. For this sample there are approximately 210,000 distinct CDR3 sequences; approximately 30% appear just once. Together, the top ten hold approximately 10% of the sample.

Sequences LNHNV (CDR1) and YYDKDF (CDR2) are obtained from the germline V gene (reference sequence). The CDR3 starts with the cysteine, ends with the phenylalanine, and has 16 residues. The entry retains the CDR3 DNA only, 48 bases that are in frame from base 1. Trimming at the junction amounts to 4 bases on V and 9 bases on J, and the germline ends lie 22 bases apart. The research as a whole found: Contracting CD4+ clones were found mainly in CM and EM memory subsets, while CD8+ clones were enriched in EMRA. Only two mild cases were covered by the study, and larger cohorts that include severe cases with pre-infection samples were considered necessary. Some responding clones were detected in pre-infection memory, suggesting pre-existing cross-reactive memory T cells joined the SARS-CoV-2 response. Clones that contracted from day 15 to 85 showed balanced CD4/CD8 phenotypes, whereas a second wave of clones that expanded from day 15 to 37 leaned towards CD4+. SARS-CoV-2 specificity was not confirmed for the second-wave clones peaking on day 37.

PBMCs were isolated by Ficoll-Paque density gradient centrifugation. The clonotype was recovered from an adult woman who had mild COVID-19 (a few samples of this study predate the infection). The sample titles of this study are shuffled in the database, so cell type and time point are left out; the donor was told from shared clones. The chain employs TRBV15 and TRBJ2-1; the D gene cannot be resolved reliably. Material: PBMCs or a T cell subset sorted from them (not recorded which). The CDR3 has the sequence CATSTEVQGYPIEQFF. The bases are TGTGCCACCAGCACAGAGGTCCAAGGGTACCCCATTGAGCAGTTCTTC.